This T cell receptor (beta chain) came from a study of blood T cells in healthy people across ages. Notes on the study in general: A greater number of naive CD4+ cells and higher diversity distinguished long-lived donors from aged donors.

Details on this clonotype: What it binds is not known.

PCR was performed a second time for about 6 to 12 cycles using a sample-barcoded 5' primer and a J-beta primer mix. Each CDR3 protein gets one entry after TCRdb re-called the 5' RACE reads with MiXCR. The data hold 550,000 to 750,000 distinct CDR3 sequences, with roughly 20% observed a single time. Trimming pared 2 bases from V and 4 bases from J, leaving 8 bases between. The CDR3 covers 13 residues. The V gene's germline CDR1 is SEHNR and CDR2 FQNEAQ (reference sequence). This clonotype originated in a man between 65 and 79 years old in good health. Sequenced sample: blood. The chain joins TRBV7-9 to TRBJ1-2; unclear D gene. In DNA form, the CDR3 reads TGTGCCAGCAGCTTACAGCAGGCCTATGGCTACACCTTC. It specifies CASSLQQAYGYTF. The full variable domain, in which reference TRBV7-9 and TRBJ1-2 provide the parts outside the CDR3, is DTGVSQNPRHKITKRGQNVTFRCDPISEHNRLYWYRQTLGQGPEFLTYFQNEAQLEKSRLLSDRFSAERPKGSFSTLEIQRTEQGDSAMYLCASSLQQAYGYTFGSGTRLTVV.